Shown below are 9 T cell receptor beta chains from a single sample sequenced in a study of tumor-infiltrating lymphocytes in primary liver carcinoma (dated by TCRdb to the late 2010s). Total RNA and DNA were co-extracted from 20-30 mg of bulk tissue with the AllPrep DNA/RNA mini kit, without cell sorting. Reads for this sample came from an Illumina HiSeq 2500. TCRbeta-specific cDNA was reverse-transcribed from 500 to 550 ng total RNA using a constant-region primer and ProtoScript II reverse transcriptase. Construction of the TCRbeta libraries relied on three nested rounds of multiplex PCR, following a slightly modified ARM-PCR procedure. Multiplex TRBV1-TRBV30 forward primers and a Cbeta reverse primer were used in the first two PCR rounds, each of which was run for around 9 cycles. In-frame beta chains were kept once TCRdb had trimmed the public reads at Q25 with fastp and called clones with MiXCR. Every CDR3 protein is listed once, alongside the most common genes and DNA of its rows. This sample is represented by fewer than 200,000 distinct CDR3 sequences; 85% of them were singletons. In total, the top ten clones hold roughly 20% of the sample.

The sequenced sample consisted of tumor tissue from primary liver carcinoma. The receptors shown here come from a man aged 35-49 years with primary liver carcinoma and hepatitis B virus infection.

With respect to this clonotype: A read error may account for a junction end that differs from germline. The chain carries TRBV11-2 and TRBJ2-3, with 8 bases matching TRBD2. The germline gives CDR1 SGHAT, CDR2 FQNNGV. The CDR3 is 16 amino acids. CDR3 in amino acids: CASNLQAGVNTDMQYF. The CDR3 DNA sequence: TGTGCCAGCAACTTACAAGCGGGAGTCAACACAGATATGCAGTATTTT.

This rearrangement joins TRBV10-2 to TRBJ2-7; D gene uncertain. CDR3 length: 11 residues. CDR1 WSHSY and CDR2 SAAADI come from the germline V gene. V lost 6 bases and J 6 bases, leaving 9 bases between the germline ends. CDR3 protein: CASSENFEQYF. CDR3 sequence (DNA): TGCGCCAGCAGCGAAAACTTCGAGCAGTACTTC.

Concerning this clonotype: A much larger clone sits a single nucleotide away, making a read error possible. The rearrangement uses TRBV28 and TRBJ2-7, with D possibly being TRBD2 (6 bases). V lost 8 bases and J 5 bases, leaving 19 bases between the germline ends. The CDR3 consists of 14 residues. Germline loops: CDR1 MDHEN, CDR2 SYDVKM. CDR3 nucleotide sequence: TGTGCCAGCCCCGTCGGGAGTAGCACCCACGAGCAGTACTTC. Encoded protein: CASPVGSSTHEQYF.

This clonotype was seen only once. One end of the junction does not line up with germline, which may come from a read error. The chain combines TRBV5-1 with TRBJ2-2; perhaps TRBD1 as D (6 bases). The CDR3 loop spans 15 amino acids. Germline assignment: CDR1 SGHRS and CDR2 YFSETQ. CDR3 sequence: CANSLALGANGELFF. The CDR3 DNA sequence: TGCGCCAACAGCTTGGCTCTGGGGGCGAACGGGGAGCTGTTTTTT. The variable domain in full, with the rest retrieved from reference TRBV5-1 and TRBJ2-2, is KAGVTQTPRYLIKTRGQQVTLSCSPISGHRSVSWYQQTPGQGLQFLFEYFSETQRNKGNFPGRFSGRQFSNSRSEMNVSTLELGDSALYLCANSLALGANGELFFGEGSRLTVL.

This clonotype was observed once. Compared with germline, one end of the junction differs, possibly owing to a read error. The chain couples TRBV19 to TRBJ1-2; D ambiguous. Germline assignment: CDR1 LNHDA and CDR2 SQIVND (reference sequence). There are 15 residues in the CDR3. The CDR3 spells CASKSPQPDIGGYIF. The CDR3 bases are TGTGCCAGTAAGTCGCCACAGCCGGATATTGGTGGCTACATCTTC.

In the case of this clonotype: A read error may account for a junction end that differs from germline. The chain carries TRBV12-3 or TRBV12-4 and TRBJ2-3; the D gene is possibly TRBD2 (5 bases). CDR3 length: 16 residues. CDR3 sequence: CDSSLDSSQSTDTQYF. CDR3 DNA: TGTGACAGCAGTCTAGATTCTAGCCAGAGTACAGATACGCAGTATTTT.

A note on this clonotype: Being one base from a much bigger clone, this may be a read error. The rearrangement joins TRBV5-1 to TRBJ2-7; TRBD1 matches 10 bases. Germline CDR1 SGHRS, CDR2 YFSETQ. This CDR3 has 14 residues. V lost 4 bases, J lost 9 bases, and 10 bases stayed unmatched. Here the CDR3 DNA reads TGCGCCAGCAGCCCAATCATGGACAGGGGGGTGCAGTACTTC. This encodes CASSPIMDRGVQYF.

The count of this clonotype is one. Germline and junction disagree at one end, which may indicate a read error. CDR3 region: CASSEEVDSEANALTF. CDR3 nucleotides: TGTGCCAGCAGTGAAGAAGTGGACTCTGAGGCCAACGCCCTGACTTTC. The chain is built from TRBV25-1 and TRBJ2-6, with D possibly matching TRBD2 (5 bases). The CDR3 covers 16 residues. Germline assignment: CDR1 MGHDK and CDR2 SYGVNS.

With regard to this clonotype: This likely comes from a read error, as the CDR3 has no conserved phenylalanine or tryptophan at its end. V usage is TRBV11-2 and J usage is TRBJ2-2, with D hard to call. This CDR3 comprises 14 residues. Germline assignment: CDR1 SGHAT and CDR2 FQNNGV. CDR3 bases: TGTACCAGCATCACAGACTCGGACGCCGGGGAGCTGTTTTAT. It encodes CTSITDSDAGELFY.